This T cell receptor (beta chain) is from a study of blood T cell repertoires in COVID-19. V was cut by 1 base and J by 0 bases, with 16 bases left in between. Germline CDR1 reads GTSNPN; CDR2 reads SVGIG (reference sequence). The CDR3 extends over 17 amino acids. Assay: immunoSEQ multiplex PCR; the TCRdb copy retains only in-frame clones and omits some. Of about 400,000 clones in the sample, 88% are singletons; the top ten hold roughly 2%. The clonotype comes from a woman between 40 and 50 years old with acute COVID-19. J is TRBJ1-5 and V is TRBV30; D is undetermined. The sequenced material came from PBMCs or T cells enriched from blood (not recorded which). CDR3 DNA sequence: TGTGCCTGGAGTGGAGGAGTGTCCGGGGATAGCAATCAGCCCCAGCATTTT. Residues: CAWSGGVSGDSNQPQHF.